The 28 T cell receptor beta chains listed next were all sequenced from one sample in a study of blood T cell repertoires in COVID-19. Clones were sequenced by immunoSEQ multiplex PCR, and TCRdb holds only the in-frame ones, with some missing. The table records roughly 330,000 clones, around 90% of them present only once. Sequenced input: peripheral blood. The source of these receptors is a man aged 18 to 29 who had recovered from COVID-19.

The chain combines TRBV19 with TRBJ2-7, with TRBD2 as a possible D gene (6 bases). The V and J ends lost 6 bases and 6 bases respectively, with 12 bases between them. The germline gives CDR1 LNHDA, CDR2 SQIVND (reference sequence). The CDR3 totals 12 residues. The CDR3 DNA reads TGTGCCAGTAGCGCAATCGGGGGCGAGCAGTACTTC. It codes for CASSAIGGEQYF.

The chain recombines TRBV7-9 with TRBJ2-2, with no clear D. Germline V CDR1 and CDR2: SEHNR, FQNEAQ (reference sequence). CDR3 length: 15 amino acids. Trimming cost V 8 bases and J 2 bases, with 15 bases left between them. CDR3 bases: TGTGCCAGCGCGAGTCGGTCCATAAACACCGGGGAGCTGTTTTTT. Translation gives CASASRSINTGELFF.

The chain has TRBV28 and TRBJ1-1; 8 bases are a match to TRBD1. With 6 bases clipped from V and 1 base from J, the junction kept 4 bases outside the gene matches. This CDR3 region has 14 residues. Germline assignment: CDR1 MDHEN and CDR2 SYDVKM. The CDR3 DNA follows: TGTGCCAGCAGATCACAGGGGGGGAACACTGAAGCTTTCTTT. The encoded protein is CASRSQGGNTEAFF.

The chain carries TRBV7-2 and TRBJ1-1, with D maybe TRBD1 (5 bases). Trimming took 3 bases from V and 1 from J, leaving 12 bases between them. The CDR3 runs 15 residues. Per germline, CDR1 SGHTA and CDR2 FQGNSA. The CDR3 coding sequence is TGTGCCAGCAGCTTTAGTCGTCAGGGGAACACTGAAGCTTTCTTT. It is translated as CASSFSRQGNTEAFF. Together with reference TRBV7-2 and TRBJ1-1, the CDR3 gives the full variable domain: GAGVSQSPSNKVTEKGKDVELRCDPISGHTALYWYRQSLGQGLEFLIYFQGNSAPDKSGLPSDRFSAERTGGSVSTLTIQRTQQEDSAVYLCASSFSRQGNTEAFFGQGTRLTVV.

The chain carries TRBV19 and TRBJ1-5, with D perhaps matching TRBD1 (6 bases). This CDR3 has 17 residues. Trimming removed 2 bases at V and 0 bases at J, with 14 bases between. Germline loops: CDR1 LNHDA, CDR2 SQIVND (reference sequence). CDR3 sequence: CASSIIGGTYSNQPQHF. CDR3 coding DNA: TGTGCCAGTAGTATAATAGGGGGTACCTATAGCAATCAGCCCCAGCATTTT.

The chain combines TRBV7-2 with TRBJ1-4; D is possibly TRBD1 (6 bases). The CDR3 runs to 15 residues. Germline loops: CDR1 SGHTA, CDR2 FQGNSA. V was cut by 3 bases and J by 3 bases, with 11 bases left in between. The CDR3 bases are TGTGCCAGCAGCTTTAGCGGGACACCTAATGAAAAACTGTTTTTT. Amino acids: CASSFSGTPNEKLFF.

The chain joins TRBV27 to TRBJ1-2, with TRBD1 matching over 7 bases. The trim removed 5 bases at V and 3 bases at J, leaving 9 bases unmatched. The CDR3 runs to 15 residues. From germline, CDR1 is MNHEY and CDR2 SMNVEV (reference sequence). The CDR3 DNA is TGTGCCAGCAGTCTACGACGGGACAGCTACTATGGCTACACCTTC. It yields the protein CASSLRRDSYYGYTF.

The gene calls are TRBV5-4 and TRBJ1-4, with D possibly TRBD1 on 5 matching bases. Germline V gives CDR1 SGHNT, CDR2 YYREEE (reference sequence). V was trimmed by 0 bases and J by 7 bases, leaving 7 bases between them. The CDR3 runs to 13 residues. CDR3 sequence reads: CASSLAGGEKLFF. The CDR3 nucleotides read TGTGCCAGCAGCTTGGCCGGGGGTGAAAAACTGTTTTTT.

The chain uses TRBV4-1 and TRBJ1-1, with a tentative D call TRBD1 (5 bases). Trimming removed 4 bases at V and 8 bases at J, with 14 bases between. Germline values: CDR1 MGHRA, CDR2 YSYEKL. The CDR3 is 13 amino acids. CDR3 bases: TGCGCCAGCAGCCTCAGGGTCGGGGGGGAAGCTTTCTTT. Translated, it gives CASSLRVGGEAFF.

The V and J genes are TRBV11-3 and TRBJ2-1, with D maybe TRBD2 (5 bases). The V end was cut by 5 bases, the J end by 11 bases, with 19 bases between. CDR1 is SGHNT and CDR2 is YENEEA in the germline V gene. CDR3 size: 14 residues. CDR3 residues: CASSPNAARGQQFF. The CDR3 nucleotides read TGTGCCAGCAGCCCCAACGCAGCAAGAGGGCAGCAGTTCTTC.

The rearrangement joins TRBV4-1 to TRBJ1-5; no clear D gene. Trimming left V 8 bases short and J 0 bases short, with 14 bases between. Germline CDR1 is MGHRA and CDR2 is YSYEKL. This CDR3 comprises 15 residues. The CDR3, as DNA: TGCGCCAGCGCTACCCAGGCGTATAGCAATCAGCCCCAGCATTTT. It yields the protein CASATQAYSNQPQHF.

The chain has TRBV27 and TRBJ2-1, with TRBD1 matching over 7 bases. V trimming: 4 bases; J trimming: 6 bases; junction bases outside the gene matches: 12. Germline loops: CDR1 MNHEY, CDR2 SMNVEV (reference sequence). The CDR3 runs to 16 residues. In nucleotides, the CDR3 is TGTGCCAGCAGTTCCTATGACAGGGACGGAGGCAATGAGCAGTTCTTC. As protein: CASSSYDRDGGNEQFF.

The chain links TRBV27 to TRBJ1-2; no firm D call. The V and J ends lost 5 bases and 5 bases respectively, with 9 bases between them. The CDR3 is 12 residues long. Germline V gives CDR1 MNHEY, CDR2 SMNVEV (reference sequence). The CDR3 sequence is CASSHGDYGYTF. In nucleotides, the CDR3 is TGTGCCAGCAGTCACGGAGATTATGGCTACACCTTC.

The CDR3 region is CASSRDRGGYTF. CDR3 in DNA: TGTGCCAGCAGCAGGGACAGGGGTGGCTACACCTTC. This chain uses TRBV7-9 with TRBJ1-2, with 10 nucleotides matching TRBD1. Trimming removed 5 bases from V and 7 bases from J; junction bases left unmatched: 1. CDR1 is SEHNR and CDR2 is FQNEAQ in the germline V gene (reference sequence). This CDR3 is 12 amino acids long.

This chain connects TRBV11-2 to TRBJ2-5, with 7 bases that match TRBD2. This CDR3 is 16 amino acids long. The V gene end was trimmed by 1 base and the J gene end by 4 bases; junction bases not matched to a gene: 9. Per germline, CDR1 SGHAT and CDR2 FQNNGV. The CDR3 bases are TGTGCCAGCAGCTTAGGGGGCGGGAGCGACTTAGAGACCCAGTACTTC. This translates into CASSLGGGSDLETQYF.

In the case of this clone: This sample includes further DNA sequences coding for the same CDR3. The rearrangement uses TRBV2 and TRBJ1-1; a possible D gene is TRBD1 (6 bases). V was cut by 6 bases and J by 0 bases, with 8 bases left in between. CDR3 length: 13 amino acids. Germline V gene sequence: CDR1 SNHLY, CDR2 FYNNEI. The CDR3 sequence is CASSGQMNTEAFF. CDR3 nucleotide sequence: TGTGCCAGCAGCGGACAGATGAACACTGAAGCTTTCTTT.

This clone was recorded a few times. The rearrangement links TRBV12-3 or TRBV12-4 to TRBJ2-7; D unresolved. V was shortened by 6 bases and J by 2 bases, with 11 bases between the two germline ends. CDR3 length: 13 residues. CDR3 sequence reads: CASSPGGPYEQYF. The CDR3 coding sequence is TGTGCCAGCAGCCCCGGCGGTCCCTACGAGCAGTACTTC.

This rearrangement joins TRBV27 to TRBJ1-1; possible D gene TRBD1, 6 bases. The CDR3 covers 14 residues. The V end was cut by 3 bases, the J end by 0 bases, with 8 bases between. Germline V gives CDR1 MNHEY, CDR2 SMNVEV (reference sequence). CDR3 nucleotides: TGTGCCAGCAGTTTTACAGGGTTGAACACTGAAGCTTTCTTT. Its protein is CASSFTGLNTEAFF.

CDR3 region: CASSEGSGRGTGELFF. CDR3 sequence (DNA): TGTGCCAGCAGTGAAGGTAGCGGGAGGGGCACCGGGGAGCTGTTTTTT. The chain is built from TRBV25-1 and TRBJ2-2; 11 bases line up with TRBD2. This CDR3 is 16 amino acids long. Unmatched junction bases numbered 3, after V lost 2 bases and J lost 4 bases. Germline assignment: CDR1 MGHDK and CDR2 SYGVNS.

The genes are TRBV10-3 and TRBJ1-2; D remains ambiguous. The CDR3 has 12 amino acids. Trimming stripped 8 bases from V and 2 bases from J, with 9 bases between. Germline-derived CDR1 and CDR2 are ENHRY and SYGVKD. CDR3 DNA sequence: TGTGCCATCTTAGTACCCAACTATGGCTACACCTTC. Translating gives CAILVPNYGYTF.

This chain joins TRBV5-4 and TRBJ1-6; 8 bases are shared with TRBD1. Germline CDR1 and CDR2: SGHNT and YYREEE (reference sequence). The ends lost 0 bases at V and 10 bases at J; junction bases unmatched: 15. The CDR3 spans 18 residues. The CDR3 coding sequence is TGTGCCAGCAGCTTGGTCACAGGGGGACCCCCGAATTGGTCACCCCTCCACTTT. The encoded protein is CASSLVTGGPPNWSPLHF.

The genes are TRBV9 and TRBJ2-7, with 10 bases lining up with TRBD1. The CDR3 contains 14 residues. The germline gives CDR1 SGDLS, CDR2 YYNGEE. The ends lost 6 bases at V and 5 bases at J; junction bases unmatched: 8. This chain's CDR3 is CASTPGQGRNEQYF. The CDR3 DNA sequence: TGTGCCAGCACCCCGGGACAGGGGAGGAACGAGCAGTACTTC.

The chain couples TRBV5-1 to TRBJ2-7; D is possibly TRBD1 (5 bases). Trimming left V 7 bases short and J 2 bases short, with 13 bases between. Germline CDR1 reads SGHRS; CDR2 reads YFSETQ. The CDR3 loop spans 13 amino acids. CDR3 region: CASCVGPTYEQYF. CDR3 nucleotides: TGCGCCAGCTGTGTGGGGCCAACCTACGAGCAGTACTTC.

The V and J genes are TRBV7-9 and TRBJ2-5, with 9 bases identical to TRBD1. Germline assignment: CDR1 SEHNR and CDR2 FQNEAQ (reference sequence). Trimming cost V 6 bases and J 1 base; bases outside gene matches: 12. This CDR3 contains 17 residues. The CDR3 DNA reads as TGTGCCAGCAGACAGTTCTCCCGGGACAGGGCCCAAGAGACCCAGTACTTC. Translated: CASRQFSRDRAQETQYF.

In its sample, this clone was seen once. The CDR3 is CASSPWSGKDEQYF. The CDR3, as DNA: TGTGCCAGCAGCCCGTGGTCAGGGAAAGACGAGCAGTACTTC. This chain links TRBV3-1 (or the pseudogene TRBV3-2) with TRBJ2-7, with a possible D match to TRBD1 (5 bases). Germline V lookup: CDR1 LGHDT, CDR2 YNNKEL (reference sequence). The CDR3 spans 14 residues. V was trimmed by 4 bases and J by 5 bases, leaving 15 bases between them.

The J gene is TRBJ1-3, the V gene TRBV19, with a weak D call TRBD1 (5 bases). V was pared by 4 bases and J by 0 bases, with 10 bases between. CDR3 length equals 15 residues. CDR1 is LNHDA, CDR2 SQIVND, per germline (reference sequence). The DNA for the CDR3 is TGTGCCAGTAGTACGACAGCGTACTCTGGAAACACCATATATTTT. Protein: CASSTTAYSGNTIYF.

This chain links TRBV2 with TRBJ2-2; no firm D call. Trimming stripped 4 bases from V and 6 bases from J, with 9 bases between. CDR3 size: 13 residues. Germline CDR1 is SNHLY and CDR2 is FYNNEI. The CDR3 spells CASSVISPGELFF. Here the CDR3 DNA reads TGTGCCAGCAGTGTTATCAGTCCCGGGGAGCTGTTTTTT.

The chain has TRBV2 and TRBJ2-7, with a weak D call TRBD1 (6 bases). Trimming left V 4 bases short and J 3 bases short, with 13 bases between. CDR1 and CDR2 from the germline V gene are SNHLY and FYNNEI. The CDR3 covers 14 residues. The CDR3: CASSGGQAIYEQYF. The CDR3 DNA is TGTGCCAGCAGTGGGGGGCAGGCGATCTACGAGCAGTACTTC.